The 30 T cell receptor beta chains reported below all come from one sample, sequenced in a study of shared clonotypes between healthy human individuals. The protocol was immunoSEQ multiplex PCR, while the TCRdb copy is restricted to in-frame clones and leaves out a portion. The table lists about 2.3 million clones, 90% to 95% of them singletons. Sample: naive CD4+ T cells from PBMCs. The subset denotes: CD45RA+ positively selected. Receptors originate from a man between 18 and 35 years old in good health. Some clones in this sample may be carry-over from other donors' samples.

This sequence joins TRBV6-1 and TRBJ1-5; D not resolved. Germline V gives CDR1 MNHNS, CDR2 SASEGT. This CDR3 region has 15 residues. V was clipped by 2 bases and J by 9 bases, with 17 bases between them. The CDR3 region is CASSEFGVALGPQHF. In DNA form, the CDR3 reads TGTGCCAGCAGTGAATTCGGGGTGGCGCTGGGGCCCCAGCATTTT.

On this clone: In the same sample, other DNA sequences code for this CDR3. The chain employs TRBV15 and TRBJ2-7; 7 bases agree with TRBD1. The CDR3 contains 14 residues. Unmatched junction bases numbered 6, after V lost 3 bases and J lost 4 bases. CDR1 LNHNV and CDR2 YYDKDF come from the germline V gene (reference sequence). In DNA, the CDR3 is TGTGCCACCAGCAGTCGACAGGGTCCTTACGAGCAGTACTTC. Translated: CATSSRQGPYEQYF.

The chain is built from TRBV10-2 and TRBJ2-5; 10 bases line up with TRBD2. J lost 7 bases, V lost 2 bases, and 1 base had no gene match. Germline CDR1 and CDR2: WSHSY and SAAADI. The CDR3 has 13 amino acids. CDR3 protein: CASSEVAGGTQYF. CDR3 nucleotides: TGCGCCAGCAGTGAGGTAGCGGGAGGGACCCAGTACTTC.

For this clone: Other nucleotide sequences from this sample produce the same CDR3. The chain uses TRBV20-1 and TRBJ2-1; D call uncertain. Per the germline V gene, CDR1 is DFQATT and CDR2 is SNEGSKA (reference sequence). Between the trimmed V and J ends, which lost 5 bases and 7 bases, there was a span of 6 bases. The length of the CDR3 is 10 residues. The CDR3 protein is CSALRNEQFF. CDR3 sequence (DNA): TGCAGTGCTCTCCGGAATGAGCAGTTCTTC.

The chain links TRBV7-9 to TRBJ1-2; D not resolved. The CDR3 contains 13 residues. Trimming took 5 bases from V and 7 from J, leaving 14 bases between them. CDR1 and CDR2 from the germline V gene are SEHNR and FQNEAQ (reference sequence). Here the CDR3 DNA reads TGTGCCAGCAGCCTCCAAGGGTATGCTGGCTACACCTTC. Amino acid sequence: CASSLQGYAGYTF.

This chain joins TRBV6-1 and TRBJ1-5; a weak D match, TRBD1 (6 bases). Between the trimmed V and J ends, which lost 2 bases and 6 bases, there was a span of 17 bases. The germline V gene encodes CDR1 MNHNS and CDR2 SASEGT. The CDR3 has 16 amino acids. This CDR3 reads CASSESGTGAGQPQHF. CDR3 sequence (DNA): TGTGCCAGCAGTGAATCCGGTACGGGGGCTGGTCAGCCCCAGCATTTT.

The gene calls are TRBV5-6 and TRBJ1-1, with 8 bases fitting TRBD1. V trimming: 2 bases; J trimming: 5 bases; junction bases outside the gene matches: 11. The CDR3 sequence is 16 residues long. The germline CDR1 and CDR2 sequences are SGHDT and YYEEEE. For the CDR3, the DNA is TGTGCCAGCAGCTTTTTCCAAACAGGGGGAAGTACTGAAGCTTTCTTT. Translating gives CASSFFQTGGSTEAFF.

CDR3 nucleotides: TGCAGCGTCGGAATGATGGCCTCCTACGAGCAGTACTTC. Its translation: CSVGMMASYEQYF. The chain combines TRBV29-1 with TRBJ2-7; no firm D call. Trimming removed 6 bases at V and 0 bases at J, with 12 bases between. This CDR3 is 13 amino acids long. Per the germline V gene, CDR1 is SQVTM and CDR2 is ANQGSEA.

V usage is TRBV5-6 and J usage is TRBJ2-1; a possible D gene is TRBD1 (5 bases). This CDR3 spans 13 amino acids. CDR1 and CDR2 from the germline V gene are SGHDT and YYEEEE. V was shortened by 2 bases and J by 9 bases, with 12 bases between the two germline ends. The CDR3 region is CASSLPTTGEQFF. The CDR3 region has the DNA TGTGCCAGCAGCTTACCAACAACAGGTGAGCAGTTCTTC.

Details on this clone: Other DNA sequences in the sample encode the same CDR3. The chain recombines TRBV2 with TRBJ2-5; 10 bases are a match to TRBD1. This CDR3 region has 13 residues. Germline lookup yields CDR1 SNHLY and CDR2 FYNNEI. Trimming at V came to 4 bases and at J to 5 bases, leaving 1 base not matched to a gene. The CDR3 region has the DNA TGTGCCAGCAGTGGGACAGGGGGGGAGACCCAGTACTTC. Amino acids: CASSGTGGETQYF.

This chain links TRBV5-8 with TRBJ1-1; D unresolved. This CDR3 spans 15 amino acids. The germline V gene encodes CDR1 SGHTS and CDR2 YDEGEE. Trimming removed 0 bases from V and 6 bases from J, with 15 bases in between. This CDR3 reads CASSLDRSGVSEAFF. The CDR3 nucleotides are TGTGCCAGCAGCTTGGATCGTTCTGGGGTCTCTGAAGCTTTCTTT.

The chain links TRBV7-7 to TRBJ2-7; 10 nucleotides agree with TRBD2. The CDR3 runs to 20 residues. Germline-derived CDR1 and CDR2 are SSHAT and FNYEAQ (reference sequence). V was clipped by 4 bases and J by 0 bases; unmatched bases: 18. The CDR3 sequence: CASSSSSTTSGVKSSYEQYF. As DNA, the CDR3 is TGTGCCAGCAGCTCGTCCTCAACCACTAGCGGGGTAAAGAGCTCCTACGAGCAGTACTTC.

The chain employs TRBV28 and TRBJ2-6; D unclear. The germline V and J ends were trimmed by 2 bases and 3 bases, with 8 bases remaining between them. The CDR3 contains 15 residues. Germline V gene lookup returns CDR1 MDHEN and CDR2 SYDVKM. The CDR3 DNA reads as TGTGCCAGCAGTTTACCCCCAAGTGGGGCCAACGTCCTGACTTTC. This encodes CASSLPPSGANVLTF.

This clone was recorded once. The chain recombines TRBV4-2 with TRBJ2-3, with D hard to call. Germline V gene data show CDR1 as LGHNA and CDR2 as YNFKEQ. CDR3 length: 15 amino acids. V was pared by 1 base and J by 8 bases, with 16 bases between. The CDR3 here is CASSQAGDSLVTQYF. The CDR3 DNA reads TGTGCCAGCAGCCAAGCCGGAGACTCGCTCGTTACGCAGTATTTT.

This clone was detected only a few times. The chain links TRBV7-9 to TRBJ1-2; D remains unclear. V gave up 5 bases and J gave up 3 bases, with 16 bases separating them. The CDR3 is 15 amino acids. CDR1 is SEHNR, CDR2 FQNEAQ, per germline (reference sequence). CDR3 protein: CASSPGPLGDYGYTF. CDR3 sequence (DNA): TGTGCCAGCAGCCCGGGCCCTTTGGGCGACTATGGCTACACCTTC.

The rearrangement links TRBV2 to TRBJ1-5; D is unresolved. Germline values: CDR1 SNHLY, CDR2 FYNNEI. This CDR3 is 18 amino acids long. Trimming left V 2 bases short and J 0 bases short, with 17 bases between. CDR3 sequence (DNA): TGTGCCAGCAGTGAAAGAGATTCCCCATTTTATAGCAATCAGCCCCAGCATTTT. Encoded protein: CASSERDSPFYSNQPQHF.

CDR3 sequence reads: CSVGQGGAGGGGELFF. The CDR3 bases are TGCAGCGTTGGTCAGGGCGGGGCAGGGGGCGGCGGGGAGCTGTTTTTT. The chain joins TRBV29-1 to TRBJ2-2; 8 bases fit TRBD1. V was pared by 4 bases and J by 7 bases, with 14 bases of the junction left unmatched. The CDR3 length is 16 residues. Germline lookup yields CDR1 SQVTM and CDR2 ANQGSEA.

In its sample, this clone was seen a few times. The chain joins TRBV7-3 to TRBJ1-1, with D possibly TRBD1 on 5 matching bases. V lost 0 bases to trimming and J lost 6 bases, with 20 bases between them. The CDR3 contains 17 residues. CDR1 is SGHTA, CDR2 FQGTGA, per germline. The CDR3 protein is CASSLTPPDTFRAEAFF. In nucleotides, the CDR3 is TGTGCCAGCAGCTTAACCCCTCCGGACACATTTCGCGCTGAAGCTTTCTTT.

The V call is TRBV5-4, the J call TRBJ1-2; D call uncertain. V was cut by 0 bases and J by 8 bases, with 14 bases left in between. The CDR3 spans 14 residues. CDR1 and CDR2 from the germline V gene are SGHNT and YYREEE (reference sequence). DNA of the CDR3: TGTGCCAGCAGCTTGGTAGGTGGCCTCTCGGGCTACACCTTC. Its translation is CASSLVGGLSGYTF.

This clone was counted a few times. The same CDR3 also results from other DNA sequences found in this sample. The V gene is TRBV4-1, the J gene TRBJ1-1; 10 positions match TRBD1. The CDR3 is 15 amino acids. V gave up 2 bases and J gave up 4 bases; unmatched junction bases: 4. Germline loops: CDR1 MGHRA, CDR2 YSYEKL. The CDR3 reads CASSQTGQGGTEAFF. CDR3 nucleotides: TGCGCCAGCAGCCAAACCGGACAGGGGGGCACTGAAGCTTTCTTT.

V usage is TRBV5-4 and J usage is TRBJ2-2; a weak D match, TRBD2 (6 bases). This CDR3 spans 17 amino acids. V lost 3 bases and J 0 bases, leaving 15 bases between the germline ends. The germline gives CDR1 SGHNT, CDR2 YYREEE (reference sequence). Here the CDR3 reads CASSSRRGNANTGELFF. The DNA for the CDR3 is TGTGCCAGCAGCTCCCGGCGGGGCAACGCGAACACCGGGGAGCTGTTTTTT.

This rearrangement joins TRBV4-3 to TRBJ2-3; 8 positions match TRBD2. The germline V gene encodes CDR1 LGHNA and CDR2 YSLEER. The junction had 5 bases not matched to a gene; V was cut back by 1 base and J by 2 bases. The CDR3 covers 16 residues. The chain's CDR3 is CASSQAAGRATDTQYF. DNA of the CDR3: TGCGCCAGCAGCCAAGCGGCCGGGAGGGCCACAGATACGCAGTATTTT.

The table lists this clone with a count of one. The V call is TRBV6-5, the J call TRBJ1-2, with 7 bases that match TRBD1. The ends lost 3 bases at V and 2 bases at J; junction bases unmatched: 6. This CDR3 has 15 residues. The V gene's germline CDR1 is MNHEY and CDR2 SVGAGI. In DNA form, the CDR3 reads TGTGCCAGCAGTTATGTCGGGACAGCAAACTATGGCTACACCTTC. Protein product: CASSYVGTANYGYTF.

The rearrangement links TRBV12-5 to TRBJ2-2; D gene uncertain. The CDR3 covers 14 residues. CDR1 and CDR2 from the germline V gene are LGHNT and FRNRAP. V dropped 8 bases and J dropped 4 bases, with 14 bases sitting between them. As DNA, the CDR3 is TGTGCTAGTTCGCTGGACCCGCGCACCGGGGAGCTGTTTTTT. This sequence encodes CASSLDPRTGELFF. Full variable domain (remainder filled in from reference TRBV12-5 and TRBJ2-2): DARVTQTPRHKVTEMGQEVTMRCQPILGHNTVFWYRQTMMQGLELLAYFRNRAPLDDSGMPKDRFSAEMPDATLATLKIQPSEPRDSAVYFCASSLDPRTGELFFGEGSRLTVL.

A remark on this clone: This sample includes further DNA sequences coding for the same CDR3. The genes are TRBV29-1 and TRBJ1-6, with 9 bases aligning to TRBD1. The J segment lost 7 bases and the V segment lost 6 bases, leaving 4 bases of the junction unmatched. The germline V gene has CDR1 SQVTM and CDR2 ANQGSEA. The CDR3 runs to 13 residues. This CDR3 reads CSVGQGRNSPLHF. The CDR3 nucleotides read TGCAGCGTCGGACAGGGGAGGAATTCACCCCTCCACTTT.

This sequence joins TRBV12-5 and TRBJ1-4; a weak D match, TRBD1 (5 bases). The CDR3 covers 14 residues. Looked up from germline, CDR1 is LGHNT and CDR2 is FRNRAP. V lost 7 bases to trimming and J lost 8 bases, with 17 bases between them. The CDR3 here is CASAPGQQNEKLFF. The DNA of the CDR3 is TGTGCTAGTGCTCCGGGGCAGCAGAACGAAAAACTGTTTTTT.

Here the CDR3 DNA reads TGTGCCAGCAGCCCTGGGACTAGCGGGAGGCCGTCCCAAGAGACCCAGTACTTC. Protein sequence: CASSPGTSGRPSQETQYF. This chain joins TRBV7-3 and TRBJ2-5; 15 bases agree with TRBD2. The CDR3 covers 18 residues. In germline, CDR1 is SGHTA, CDR2 FQGTGA. Unmatched junction bases numbered 8, after V lost 5 bases and J lost 1 base. The full variable domain, completed using reference TRBV7-3 and TRBJ2-5, is GAGVSQTPSNKVTEKGKYVELRCDPISGHTALYWYRQSLGQGPEFLIYFQGTGAADDSGLPNDRFFAVRPEGSVSTLKIQRTERGDSAVYLCASSPGTSGRPSQETQYFGPGTRLLVL.

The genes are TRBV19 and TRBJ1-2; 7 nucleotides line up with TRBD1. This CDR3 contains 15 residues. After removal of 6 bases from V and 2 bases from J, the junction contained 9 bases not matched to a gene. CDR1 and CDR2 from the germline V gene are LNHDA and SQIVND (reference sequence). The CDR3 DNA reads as TGTGCCAGTAGGATTCAAACAGGGGAGAACTATGGCTACACCTTC. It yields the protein CASRIQTGENYGYTF.

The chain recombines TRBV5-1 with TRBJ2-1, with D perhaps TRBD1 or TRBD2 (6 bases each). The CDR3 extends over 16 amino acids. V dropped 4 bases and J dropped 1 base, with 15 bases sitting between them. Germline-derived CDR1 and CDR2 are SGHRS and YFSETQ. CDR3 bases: TGCGCCAGCAGCCAAGTGGGGGGCGGGTCCTACAATGAGCAGTTCTTC. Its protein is CASSQVGGGSYNEQFF.

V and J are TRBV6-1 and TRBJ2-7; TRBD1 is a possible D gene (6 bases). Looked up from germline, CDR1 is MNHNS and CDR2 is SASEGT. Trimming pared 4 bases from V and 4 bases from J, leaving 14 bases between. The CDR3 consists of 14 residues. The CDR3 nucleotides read TGTGCCAGCAGTGGACAGGCGGCAATTTACGAGCAGTACTTC. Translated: CASSGQAAIYEQYF.